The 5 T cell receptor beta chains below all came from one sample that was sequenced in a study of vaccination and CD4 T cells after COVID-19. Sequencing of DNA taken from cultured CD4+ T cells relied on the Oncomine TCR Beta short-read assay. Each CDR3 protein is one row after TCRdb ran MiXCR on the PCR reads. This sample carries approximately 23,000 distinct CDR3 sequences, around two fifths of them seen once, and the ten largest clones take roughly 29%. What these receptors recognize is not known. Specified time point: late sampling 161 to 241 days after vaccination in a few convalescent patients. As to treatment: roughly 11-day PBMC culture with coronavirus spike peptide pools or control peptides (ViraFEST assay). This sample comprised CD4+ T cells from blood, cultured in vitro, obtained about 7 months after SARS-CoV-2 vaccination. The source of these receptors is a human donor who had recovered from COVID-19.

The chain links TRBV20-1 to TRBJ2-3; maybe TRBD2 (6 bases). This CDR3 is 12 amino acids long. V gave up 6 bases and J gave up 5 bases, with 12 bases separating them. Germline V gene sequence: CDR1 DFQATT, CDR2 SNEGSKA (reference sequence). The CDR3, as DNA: TGCAGTGCCGGCGGGATTATAGATACGCAGTATTTT. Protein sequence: CSAGGIIDTQYF.

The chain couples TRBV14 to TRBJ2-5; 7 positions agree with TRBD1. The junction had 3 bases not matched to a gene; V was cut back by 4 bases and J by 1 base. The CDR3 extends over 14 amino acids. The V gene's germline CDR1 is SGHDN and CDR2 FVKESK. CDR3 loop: CASSPRQGQETQYF. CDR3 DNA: TGTGCCAGCAGCCCCCGACAGGGCCAAGAGACCCAGTACTTC.

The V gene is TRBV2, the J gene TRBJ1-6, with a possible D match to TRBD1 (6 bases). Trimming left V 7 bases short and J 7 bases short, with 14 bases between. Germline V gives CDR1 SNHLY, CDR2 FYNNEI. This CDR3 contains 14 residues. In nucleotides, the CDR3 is TGTGCCAGCACCAGACAGGCCGGGAATTCACCCCTCCACTTT. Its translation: CASTRQAGNSPLHF.

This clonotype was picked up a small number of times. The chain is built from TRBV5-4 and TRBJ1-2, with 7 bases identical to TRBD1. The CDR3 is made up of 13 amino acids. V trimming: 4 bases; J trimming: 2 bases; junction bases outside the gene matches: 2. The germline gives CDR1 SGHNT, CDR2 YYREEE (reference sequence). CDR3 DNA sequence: TGTGCCAGCAGCACGGACAGGAACTATGGCTACACCTTC. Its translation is CASSTDRNYGYTF.

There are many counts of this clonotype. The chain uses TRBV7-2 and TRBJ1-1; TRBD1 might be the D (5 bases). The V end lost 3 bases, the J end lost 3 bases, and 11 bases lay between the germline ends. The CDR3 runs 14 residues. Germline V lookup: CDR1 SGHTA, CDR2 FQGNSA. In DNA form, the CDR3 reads TGTGCCAGCAGCTTCTCGAGGGGACACACTGAAGCTTTCTTT. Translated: CASSFSRGHTEAFF.